This T cell receptor beta chain was captured by sequencing in a study of blood T cells in healthy people across ages. V was clipped by 0 bases and J by 2 bases, with 7 bases between them. The germline V gene encodes CDR1 DFQATT and CDR2 SNEGSKA (reference sequence). The CDR3 has 13 amino acids. This clonotype appeared many times. The antigen remains undetermined. Combining a sample-barcoded 5' primer with a J-beta primer mix, a second PCR ran for about 7 to 12 cycles. Every sample produced at least 2.5 million CDR3-containing paired-end reads. TCRdb re-called the 5' RACE reads through MiXCR, storing one row per CDR3 protein. Of 600,000 or so distinct CDR3 sequences detected, 25% to 35% appear once; the ten largest clones hold 15% to 19%. Study-level findings and limits: Because donor CMV status was unknown, expanded clonotype changes were possibly confounded.

The specimen sequenced was blood. V and J are TRBV20-1 and TRBJ1-2; D unresolved. This clonotype was sampled from an elderly woman in good health. CDR3 sequence: CSAREAGNYGYTF. The CDR3 DNA reads TGCAGTGCTAGAGAGGCAGGCAACTATGGCTACACCTTC.